The present entry profiles one T cell receptor (beta chain) with its context. No antigen is known for it. Measured with immunoSEQ multiplex PCR; TCRdb has only the in-frame clones, and not every one. In the table there are tens of thousands of clones, roughly 73% of which are singletons. This entry comes from a study of vaccination effects on CD4 cells after COVID-19. General study points: Just 1 of 255 vaccine-induced clones in healthy recipients was cross-reactive. Relatively few convalescent patients took part in the study, which had no early post-infection timepoints. Clones from infection and from vaccination both contracted markedly late after vaccination.

The CDR3 has 15 residues. It was after roughly 11 days of culture that CD4+ T cells were isolated. As their vaccination, participants received two doses of either BNT162b2 or mRNA-1273. V gene TRBV21-1 combines with J gene TRBJ2-7. TRBV21-1 is given as a pseudogene. This sequence originates from a human donor who received a COVID-19 vaccine. The sequences come from CD4+ T cells from PBMCs cultured without peptide, collected after COVID-19 vaccination. The CDR3 coding sequence is TGTGCCAGCAGCAAAGTAAGGGACCTAGGGCGCGAGCAGTACGTC. As protein: CASSKVRDLGREQYV.